These T cell receptor beta chains were read from a single sample in a study of blood T cells in healthy people across ages. MiXCR was run by TCRdb on the 5' RACE reads, yielding one entry per CDR3 protein. The sample records 750,000 to 950,000 distinct CDR3 sequences, 25% to 35% being singletons. These data are also associated with another study on T cells of mothers and their children.

Sequencing input: blood. These receptors were taken from a middle-aged woman in good health. Both conserved end residues are part of each CDR3. The order of the fields is D gene, clone size, V gene, J gene, CDR3 protein, CDR3 DNA. A D gene is named only where the DNA matches it firmly. Size values are once, few and many counts, or a class for expanded clones, and some rows have none.

NA	many	TRBV19	TRBJ1-6	CASSISGTSPNSPLHF	TGTGCCAGTAGTATCAGTGGAACGTCTCCGAATTCACCCCTCCACTTT
NA	NA	TRBV7-2	TRBJ1-5	CASRIQAGGDQPQHF	TGTGCCAGCAGAATCCAAGCGGGTGGGGATCAGCCCCAGCATTTT
TRBD1	once	TRBV7-6	TRBJ2-2	CASSLGTGGTTGELFF	TGTGCCAGCAGCTTAGGGACAGGGGGGACCACCGGGGAGCTGTTTTTT
NA	few	TRBV6-5	TRBJ1-6	CASSYSYERSAGNSPLHF	TGTGCCAGCAGTTACTCATATGAGAGATCGGCGGGGAATTCACCCCTCCACTTT
NA	NA	TRBV2	TRBJ1-5	CASKTDFVQPRHF	TGTGCCAGTAAGACAGATTTCGTACAGCCCCGGCATTTT
NA	NA	TRBV7-2	TRBJ1-2	CASSLENRENYGYTF	TGTGCCAGCAGCTTAGAGAACAGGGAGAACTATGGCTACACCTTC
NA	NA	TRBV5-1	TRBJ2-1	CASNFREVSASEQFF	TGCGCCAGCAACTTCCGAGAGGTGAGTGCCAGTGAGCAGTTCTTC
NA	few	TRBV27	TRBJ1-6	CASSSNSASSYNSPLHF	TGTGCCAGCAGTTCAAACTCTGCAAGCTCCTATAATTCACCCCTCCACTTT
NA	NA	TRBV10-3	TRBJ2-7	CAISQDTGPYEQYF	TGTGCCATCAGTCAGGATACGGGGCCCTACGAGCAGTACTTC
NA	NA	TRBV19	TRBJ2-4	CASSGGFSYEQYF	TGTGCCAGTAGTGGGGGTTTTTCCTATGAGCAGTACTTC
NA	NA	TRBV9	TRBJ1-1	CASSVARRNTEAFF	TGTGCCAGCAGCGTAGCCCGAAGGAACACTGAAGCTTTCTTT
TRBD2	few	TRBV7-3	TRBJ2-1	CASSLQGLADNEQFF	TGTGCCAGCAGCTTACAGGGACTAGCAGATAATGAGCAGTTCTTC
NA	NA	TRBV7-9	TRBJ2-1	CASSTGSEETQFF	TGTGCCAGCAGCACAGGATCCGAAGAGACCCAGTTCTTC
NA	NA	TRBV6-5	TRBJ2-1	CASSYSRGASYNEQFF	TGTGCCAGCAGTTACTCTCGAGGGGCCTCCTACAATGAGCAGTTCTTC
NA	NA	TRBV27	TRBJ1-2	CASTSRLGDNPLYGYTF	TGTGCCAGCACTTCCCGACTGGGGGACAACCCCCTCTATGGCTACACCTTC
TRBD1	NA	TRBV19	TRBJ1-5	CASSMVGQSNQPQHF	TGTGCCAGTAGTATGGTGGGACAGAGCAATCAGCCCCAGCATTTT
NA	many	TRBV7-2	TRBJ1-2	CASSLAYTVSSYTF	TGTGCCAGCAGCTTAGCGTACACAGTCAGTAGCTACACCTTC
NA	few	TRBV6-2/TRBV6-3	TRBJ1-4	CASSSWTAATNEKLFF	TGTGCCAGCAGTTCATGGACGGCTGCAACTAATGAAAAACTGTTTTTT
TRBD2	NA	TRBV7-2	TRBJ2-1	CASSLLAGGTGEQFF	TGTGCCAGCAGCTTACTAGCGGGGGGGACGGGTGAGCAGTTCTTC
TRBD1	NA	TRBV6-6	TRBJ1-2	CASSNPPGQGAYYGYTF	TGTGCCAGCAGTAACCCCCCGGGACAGGGGGCTTACTATGGCTACACCTTC
NA	many	TRBV4-1	TRBJ2-7	CASSQDNIFGSSYEQYF	TGCGCCAGCAGCCAAGATAATATTTTCGGGTCTTCCTACGAGCAGTACTTC
TRBD2	NA	TRBV9	TRBJ2-5	CASSVGGAGGETQYF	TGTGCCAGCAGCGTAGGAGGAGCGGGGGGCGAGACCCAGTACTTC
NA	few	TRBV5-1	TRBJ2-1	CASHLSPSEQFF	TGCGCCAGCCACCTGTCCCCCAGTGAGCAGTTCTTC
TRBD1	NA	TRBV29-1	TRBJ2-2	CSVGDRTGSTGELFF	TGCAGCGTCGGAGATAGGACAGGGAGCACCGGGGAGCTGTTTTTT
NA	NA	TRBV29-1	TRBJ1-1	CSAAGTSLNTEAFF	TGCAGCGCTGCCGGGACATCTCTCAACACTGAAGCTTTCTTT
TRBD1	NA	TRBV7-2	TRBJ1-6	CASSIQGNSYNSPLHF	TGTGCCAGCAGCATACAGGGGAACTCCTATAATTCACCCCTCCACTTT
NA	NA	TRBV5-1	TRBJ2-1	CASSLEGDFDEQFF	TGCGCCAGCAGCTTGGAGGGGGATTTCGATGAGCAGTTCTTC
NA	few	TRBV7-9	TRBJ2-1	CASSLELNNEQFF	TGTGCCAGCAGCTTAGAACTCAACAATGAGCAGTTCTTC
TRBD1	NA	TRBV29-1	TRBJ2-1	CSVDVSGGGNEQFF	TGCAGCGTTGATGTTTCAGGGGGCGGGAATGAGCAGTTCTTC
TRBD1	NA	TRBV7-8	TRBJ1-4	CASSPIRGLSNEKLFF	TGTGCCAGCAGCCCAATCAGGGGGCTTAGTAATGAAAAACTGTTTTTT
TRBD1	NA	TRBV20-1	TRBJ1-2	CSARNRGYGYTF	TGCAGCGCTAGAAACAGGGGCTATGGCTACACCTTC
TRBD2	NA	TRBV12-3/TRBV12-4	TRBJ2-5	CASRLRTSGGKQYF	TGTGCCAGCAGGTTAAGGACTAGCGGGGGTAAGCAGTACTTC
NA	NA	TRBV5-6	TRBJ1-1	CASSTRGGGPEAFF	TGTGCCAGCAGCACTAGAGGGGGAGGGCCTGAAGCTTTCTTT
NA	many	TRBV3-1	TRBJ2-7	CASSQDRHEQYF	TGTGCCAGCAGCCAAGATCGCCACGAGCAGTACTTC
TRBD1	NA	TRBV12-3/TRBV12-4	TRBJ2-3	CASNDRARTDTQYF	TGTGCCAGCAACGACAGGGCTCGCACAGATACGCAGTATTTT
NA	many	TRBV6-2/TRBV6-3	TRBJ2-7	CAGRRGASYEQYF	TGTGCCGGAAGACGGGGGGCTTCCTACGAGCAGTACTTC
NA	few	TRBV5-1	TRBJ1-5	CASTQKVRQPQHF	TGCGCCAGCACCCAAAAGGTGCGTCAGCCCCAGCATTTT
TRBD1	few	TRBV5-1	TRBJ1-1	CASSLRGPDTEAFF	TGCGCCAGCAGCTTGAGGGGGCCGGACACTGAAGCTTTCTTT
NA	once	TRBV9	TRBJ1-4	CASSAPAKGEKLFF	TGTGCCAGCAGCGCGCCCGCGAAAGGGGAAAAACTGTTTTTT
TRBD2	many	TRBV6-4	TRBJ2-1	CASSERASGGYNEQFF	TGTGCCAGCAGTGAAAGGGCTAGCGGGGGGTACAATGAGCAGTTCTTC
NA	NA	TRBV4-1	TRBJ2-1	CASSQDPASYNEQFF	TGCGCCAGCAGCCAAGACCCAGCCTCCTACAATGAGCAGTTCTTC
NA	NA	TRBV7-2	TRBJ2-1	CASSPLSPLTNNEQFF	TGTGCCAGCAGTCCACTAAGCCCCCTGACAAACAATGAGCAGTTCTTC
NA	NA	TRBV4-1	TRBJ2-7	CASSPSMGVFYEQYF	TGCGCCAGCAGCCCCTCCATGGGGGTTTTCTACGAGCAGTACTTC
NA	NA	TRBV29-1	TRBJ1-1	CSVGRGMNTEAFF	TGCAGCGTTGGACGGGGGATGAACACTGAAGCTTTCTTT
NA	few	TRBV28	TRBJ1-1	CASSKLQGRGTEAFF	TGTGCCAGCAGTAAACTACAGGGACGGGGCACTGAAGCTTTCTTT
NA	NA	TRBV20-1	TRBJ2-7	CSARVVSLSYEQYF	TGCAGTGCTAGAGTGGTCAGCCTCTCCTACGAGCAGTACTTC
NA	NA	TRBV12-3/TRBV12-4	TRBJ2-2	CASGRAGQLNTGELFF	TGTGCCAGCGGACGGGCGGGACAACTAAACACCGGGGAGCTGTTTTTT
TRBD1	NA	TRBV5-1	TRBJ1-1	CASNDRAMNTEAFF	TGCGCCAGCAACGACAGGGCAATGAACACTGAAGCTTTCTTT
TRBD1	many	TRBV5-6	TRBJ2-5	CASSRDSRQETQYF	TGTGCCAGCAGCAGGGACAGCCGCCAAGAGACCCAGTACTTC
TRBD1	few	TRBV28	TRBJ2-7	CASSRNRGSYEQYF	TGTGCCAGCAGTCGCAACAGGGGGTCCTACGAGCAGTACTTC
TRBD2	many	TRBV7-2	TRBJ2-7	CASSTLAGVNHEQYF	TGTGCCAGCAGCACACTAGCGGGGGTGAACCACGAGCAGTACTTC
NA	many	TRBV29-1	TRBJ2-6	CSVGAGSGANVLTF	TGCAGCGTTGGGGCGGGGTCTGGGGCCAACGTCCTGACTTTC
NA	many	TRBV5-1	TRBJ1-2	CASADIAGTGYTF	TGCGCCAGTGCCGATATAGCAGGGACTGGCTACACCTTC
NA	NA	TRBV5-6	TRBJ2-5	CASTVGQYQETQYF	TGTGCCAGCACCGTTGGACAGTACCAAGAGACCCAGTACTTC
NA	many	TRBV20-1	TRBJ2-1	CSARGDAYNEQFF	TGCAGTGCTAGGGGGGACGCATACAATGAGCAGTTCTTC
TRBD1	NA	TRBV28	TRBJ1-2	CATHVGAGQRYGYTF	TGTGCCACCCACGTTGGGGCGGGACAGCGTTATGGCTACACCTTC
NA	NA	TRBV6-5	TRBJ1-2	CTSSARQTPYGYTF	TGTACCAGCAGTGCCAGACAGACCCCCTATGGCTACACCTTC
NA	NA	TRBV7-2	TRBJ2-1	CASSLRANEQFF	TGTGCCAGCAGCTTACGGGCCAATGAGCAGTTCTTC
TRBD2	few	TRBV18	TRBJ2-4	CASSPQHGGTKNIQYF	TGTGCCAGCTCACCACAACACGGGGGGACCAAAAACATTCAGTACTTC
NA	few	TRBV11-1	TRBJ1-1	CASSPDRSEAFF	TGTGCCAGCAGCCCAGACAGGTCCGAAGCTTTCTTT